This T cell receptor (beta chain) was identified during a study of T cell repertoires in cytomegalovirus infection. In the study overall: Recently identified HLA-C-restricted CMV epitopes and well-studied HLA-B-restricted CMV epitopes were used by the study. From public TCR beta signatures came an indication of both CMV infection and matching HLA type.

Comments on this clonotype: Its matching antigen is unknown.

Each CDR3 protein is one row after TCRdb ran MiXCR on the reads. Seen here are a few hundred thousand distinct CDR3 sequences, under 45% observed once, and the top ten hold 48%. Study results and limitations: Accumulated public TCR beta family frequency recognized individuals carrying CMV together with the relevant HLA. CMV-specific HLA-C-restricted TCR beta clonotypes dominated the ex vivo response.

This CDR3 contains 17 residues. V was trimmed by 1 base and J by 2 bases, leaving 18 bases between them. Germline V gene sequence: CDR1 SEHNR, CDR2 FQNEAQ (reference sequence). The chain uses TRBV7-9 and TRBJ2-7, with D perhaps assigned TRBD1 or TRBD2 (5 bases each). The material sequenced was cultured PBMCs, taken from culture after CMV antigen stimulation. The receptor was isolated from a human donor in good health (CMV status not recorded). Some clones in this sample may be carry-over from other donors' samples. CDR3 DNA: TGTGCCAGCAGCTTAGTCAGAGGGCAGCCAGGGACCTACGAGCAGTACTTC. It yields the protein CASSLVRGQPGTYEQYF.